Below, 15 T cell receptor beta chains from the same sample are listed, as sequenced in a study of cytomegalovirus exposure and HLA in healthy donors. The PCR ran on 60 Vbeta and 13 Jbeta primers. The data were produced by immunoSEQ multiplex PCR, yet TCRdb's version contains in-frame clones alone and is incomplete. Here the sample table reports fewer than 75,000 clones. Sequencing was done on a sample of PBMCs. The receptors were gathered from a boy younger than 18 in good health and CMV-seronegative.

The chain employs TRBV30 and TRBJ1-1; D is unclear. The CDR3 runs 13 residues. Germline lookup yields CDR1 GTSNPN and CDR2 SVGIG (reference sequence). The ends were cut back, 3 bases at V and 6 bases at J, with 14 bases in the middle. CDR3: CAWRAGSSPEAFF. Written as DNA, the CDR3 is TGTGCCTGGAGGGCAGGATCATCCCCTGAAGCTTTCTTT.

The chain has TRBV19 and TRBJ1-2; 9 bases map to TRBD1. This CDR3 has 17 residues. J gave up 2 bases and V 7 bases, and 14 bases lay outside the gene matches. Germline CDR1 reads LNHDA; CDR2 reads SQIVND (reference sequence). In nucleotides, the CDR3 is TGTGCCAGTACCGTCCCGGGACAGGGTCGGGGCAACTATGGCTACACCTTC. It translates to CASTVPGQGRGNYGYTF.

The gene calls are TRBV19 and TRBJ1-5, with 7 bases matching TRBD1. CDR3 length: 15 residues. Looked up from germline, CDR1 is LNHDA and CDR2 is SQIVND (reference sequence). Germline trimming cut 3 bases from V and 3 bases from J; bases unmatched to any gene: 5. CDR3 bases: TGTGCCAGTAGTATGTCTACAGGGGACAATCAGCCCCAGCATTTT. Residues: CASSMSTGDNQPQHF.

The chain links TRBV30 to TRBJ1-1; TRBD1 matches at 10 bases. CDR3 length: 16 residues. The V and J ends lost 5 bases and 0 bases, in that order; junction bases with no gene match: 9. Germline V gene data show CDR1 as GTSNPN and CDR2 as SVGIG (reference sequence). Here the CDR3 DNA reads TGTGCCTGGTCGACAGGGGGCGTCTTTGTGAACACTGAAGCTTTCTTT. It is translated as CAWSTGGVFVNTEAFF.

The chain has TRBV5-1 and TRBJ2-7, with 8 positions matching TRBD1. The V gene end was trimmed by 2 bases and the J gene end by 2 bases; junction bases not matched to a gene: 3. This CDR3 spans 14 amino acids. Germline V gene data show CDR1 as SGHRS and CDR2 as YFSETQ. CDR3 in amino acids: CASSFGTGPYEQYF. For the CDR3, the DNA is TGCGCCAGCAGCTTCGGGACAGGCCCCTACGAGCAGTACTTC. Supplemented by reference TRBV5-1 and TRBJ2-7, the full variable domain reads KAGVTQTPRYLIKTRGQQVTLSCSPISGHRSVSWYQQTPGQGLQFLFEYFSETQRNKGNFPGRFSGRQFSNSRSEMNVSTLELGDSALYLCASSFGTGPYEQYFGPGTRLTVT.

The genes are TRBV6-1 and TRBJ2-2; 9 bases line up with TRBD1. CDR1 is MNHNS, CDR2 SASEGT, per germline. The CDR3 spans 15 residues. With V trimmed by 8 bases and J by 3 bases, 7 bases remained unmatched. CDR3 protein: CASGRQGGDTGELFF. CDR3 DNA: TGTGCCAGCGGAAGACAGGGGGGCGACACCGGGGAGCTGTTTTTT.

The rearrangement uses TRBV7-9 and TRBJ1-1, with D perhaps TRBD1 (6 bases). Germline CDR1 is SEHNR and CDR2 is FQNEAQ (reference sequence). The V and J ends lost 5 bases and 0 bases respectively, with 13 bases between them. This CDR3 comprises 15 residues. CDR3: CASSRATGMNTEAFF. CDR3 nucleotide sequence: TGTGCCAGCAGCCGTGCTACAGGGATGAACACTGAAGCTTTCTTT.

The V call is TRBV4-3, the J call TRBJ1-2; possible D gene TRBD1, 5 bases. The germline CDR1 and CDR2 sequences are LGHNA and YSLEER. Between the trimmed V and J ends, which lost 1 base and 6 bases, there was a span of 9 bases. The CDR3 has 13 amino acids. CDR3: CASSQGAGNGYTF. CDR3 DNA sequence: TGCGCCAGCAGCCAAGGCGCAGGGAATGGCTACACCTTC.

The chain has TRBV25-1 and TRBJ2-1, with TRBD1 matching over 7 bases. V trimming: 5 bases; J trimming: 7 bases; junction bases outside the gene matches: 14. The germline V gene encodes CDR1 MGHDK and CDR2 SYGVNS. The CDR3 is made up of 16 amino acids. The CDR3 DNA sequence: TGTGCCAGCAGTCGCTTTACAGGGGTAGTAGCGAATGAGCAGTTCTTC. As protein: CASSRFTGVVANEQFF. The entire variable domain, with the rest obtained from reference TRBV25-1 and TRBJ2-1, is as follows: EADIYQTPRYLVIGTGKKITLECSQTMGHDKMYWYQQDPGMELHLIHYSYGVNSTEKGDLSSESTVSRIRTEHFPLTLESARPSHTSQYLCASSRFTGVVANEQFFGPGTRLTVL.

The chain employs TRBV9 and TRBJ2-3; no clear D gene. The CDR3 runs to 17 residues. Per germline, CDR1 SGDLS and CDR2 YYNGEE. V lost 7 bases and J 0 bases, leaving 21 bases between the germline ends. As DNA, the CDR3 is TGTGCCAGCTCTACCCCGTTGACACCCGCTAGCACAGATACGCAGTATTTT. It encodes CASSTPLTPASTDTQYF.

The chain couples TRBV6-1 to TRBJ2-1; 10 nucleotides align to TRBD1. This CDR3 is built from 18 residues. After removal of 2 bases from V and 2 bases from J, the junction contained 9 bases not matched to a gene. Germline CDR1 reads MNHNS; CDR2 reads SASEGT. The CDR3 protein is CASSEMGTGAGAYNEQFF. The CDR3 DNA sequence: TGTGCCAGCAGTGAAATGGGGACAGGGGCCGGGGCCTACAATGAGCAGTTCTTC.

This chain connects TRBV19 to TRBJ1-2, with TRBD1 matching over 7 bases. This CDR3 comprises 15 residues. The V gene end was trimmed by 6 bases and the J gene end by 1 base; junction bases not matched to a gene: 8. In germline, CDR1 is LNHDA, CDR2 SQIVND (reference sequence). In nucleotides, the CDR3 is TGTGCCAGTAGCGACGGACAGGCGTTTAACTATGGCTACACCTTC. It encodes CASSDGQAFNYGYTF.

The gene calls are TRBV19 and TRBJ2-2, with 8 bases fitting TRBD1. The ends lost 6 bases at V and 4 bases at J; junction bases unmatched: 7. CDR1 and CDR2 from the germline V gene are LNHDA and SQIVND (reference sequence). This CDR3 is 15 amino acids long. CDR3 DNA sequence: TGTGCCAGTAGCCCCAGACAGGGGAGCACCGGGGAGCTGTTTTTT. This encodes CASSPRQGSTGELFF. Together with reference TRBV19 and TRBJ2-2, the CDR3 gives the full variable domain: DGGITQSPKYLFRKEGQNVTLSCEQNLNHDAMYWYRQDPGQGLRLIYYSQIVNDFQKGDIAEGYSVSREKKESFPLTVTSAQKNPTAFYLCASSPRQGSTGELFFGEGSRLTVL.

The chain carries TRBV7-2 and TRBJ1-2; TRBD1 matches at 8 bases. V shed 5 bases, J shed 8 bases, and the junction held 19 bases outside the gene matches. From germline, CDR1 is SGHTA and CDR2 FQGNSA. The CDR3 contains 17 residues. Here the CDR3 reads CASSQTRTGFFGEGYTF. CDR3 nucleotides: TGTGCCAGCAGCCAAACCAGGACAGGGTTCTTCGGTGAAGGCTACACCTTC.

V is TRBV5-1 and J is TRBJ2-1, with D perhaps TRBD2 (7 bases). V shed 2 bases and J shed 7 bases, with 19 bases lying between them. The CDR3 is 16 residues long. The germline gives CDR1 SGHRS, CDR2 YFSETQ. This CDR3 is CASSFSPAGASNEQFF. CDR3 in DNA: TGCGCCAGCAGCTTTTCCCCGGCGGGGGCGAGTAATGAGCAGTTCTTC. The whole variable domain, remainder taken from reference TRBV5-1 and TRBJ2-1, is KAGVTQTPRYLIKTRGQQVTLSCSPISGHRSVSWYQQTPGQGLQFLFEYFSETQRNKGNFPGRFSGRQFSNSRSEMNVSTLELGDSALYLCASSFSPAGASNEQFFGPGTRLTVL.